This TCR beta chain stems from a study of blood T cell repertoires in COVID-19 (dated by TCRdb to the early 2020s). Study-wide context: Collaborator samples came from the United States, Italy and Spain and covered acute and convalescent phases of COVID-19. The material from the prospective study consisted of cDNA or gDNA derived from T cells, B-cell-depleted T cells, or PBMCs. Deeply sampled blood TCRbeta repertoires from subjects exposed to, actively infected with, or recovered from COVID-19 were included in the dataset. The repertoires were released in a freely available public database intended as a resource for research on the immune response to SARS-CoV-2. Samples came from the ongoing ImmuneRACE study (first 160 participants) plus 1,254 subjects from 6 global collaborators. Nearly every sample came with metadata listing a de-identified subject ID, COVID-19 status, age in years and sex. Where available, HLA class I and class II types were taken from metadata supplied by the sample provider and were not determined by assay-based typing.

Findings and caveats that apply to the study as a whole: The quantity of clinical and demographic metadata differed by source and by participant and was supplied without curation.

The immunoSEQ Assay, a bias-controlled multiplex PCR, was used to amplify TCRbeta CDR3 regions from genomic DNA. Turning to the authors' computational methods: The number of nucleated cells in each sample was estimated by amplification of reference gene primers within the assay. Sequence reads were collapsed and filtered to measure the absolute abundance of every unique TCRbeta CDR3 rearrangement. For each sample, productive Simpson clonality was calculated as the square root of Simpson's diversity index across productive rearrangements. The table comes from immuneACCESS by way of TCRdb, which keeps in-frame sequences with V and J called. Part of the clones is missing from these tables; in studies checked, under half for an unresolved V gene and the rest for unknown reasons. V, J and clone size are those of that table, while D and trimming were read from the DNA. This sample lists more than 100,000 clones; roughly nine tenths were detected once. The ten biggest clones cover roughly a sixth of the sample.

Including the terminal cysteine and phenylalanine, the CDR3 comprises 13 residues. The only DNA kept is the CDR3, 39 bases in frame from the first base. Cut back by 4 bases and 2 bases, the V and J ends lie 8 bases apart. Worth noting for this clone: The antigen it recognizes is unknown. No base-level quality is on record; no much larger clone is a single base apart.

The collaborating institutions used their own protocols to collect whole blood in K2EDTA tubes. For TCRbeta analysis, collaborators shipped samples as frozen whole blood, isolated PBMCs, or DNA extracted from either of those sample types. The source is a woman aged 80 or older in a cohort sampled during active COVID-19. The specimen was peripheral blood. In this chain, TRBV12-3 or TRBV12-4 is recombined with TRBJ1-2; TRBD1 is a possible D gene, resting on 5 matching bases. CDR3 loop: CASSSDRNYGYTF. The DNA sequence is TGTGCCAGCAGTTCCGACAGAAACTATGGCTACACCTTC.